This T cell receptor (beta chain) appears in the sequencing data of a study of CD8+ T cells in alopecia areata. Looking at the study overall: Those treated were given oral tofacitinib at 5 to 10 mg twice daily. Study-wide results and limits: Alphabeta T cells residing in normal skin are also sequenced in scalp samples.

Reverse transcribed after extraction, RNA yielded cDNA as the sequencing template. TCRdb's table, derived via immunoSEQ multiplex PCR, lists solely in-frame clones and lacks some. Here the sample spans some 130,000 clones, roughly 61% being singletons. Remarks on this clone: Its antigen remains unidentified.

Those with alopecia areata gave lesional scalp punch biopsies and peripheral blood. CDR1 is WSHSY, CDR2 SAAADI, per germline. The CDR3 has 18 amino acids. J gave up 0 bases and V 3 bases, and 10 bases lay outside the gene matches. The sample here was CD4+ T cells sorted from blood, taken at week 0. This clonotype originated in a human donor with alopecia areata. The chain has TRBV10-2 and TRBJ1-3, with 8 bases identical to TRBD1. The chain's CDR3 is CASSEDWGQALSGNTIYF. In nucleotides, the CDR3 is TGCGCCAGCAGTGAAGATTGGGGACAGGCTCTCTCTGGAAACACCATATATTTT.